These 8 T cell receptor beta chains were sequenced from one sample in a study of vaccination and CD4 T cells after COVID-19. What these receptors recognize is not known. At the Johns Hopkins FTIC core, DNA taken from cultured CD4+ T cells was sequenced by way of the Oncomine TCR Beta short-read assay. One entry per CDR3 protein, called by TCRdb with MiXCR from the PCR reads. The data contain 17,000 or so distinct CDR3 sequences, around 23% of them singletons. Treatment defined: roughly 11-day PBMC culture with coronavirus spike peptide pools or control peptides (ViraFEST assay). Sequenced input: cultured CD4+ T cells from blood. Source of these receptors: a human donor with COVID-19.

The V gene is TRBV5-1, the J gene TRBJ1-2, with 7 bases identical to TRBD1. Germline V gene data show CDR1 as SGHRS and CDR2 as YFSETQ. CDR3 length: 14 amino acids. Trimming cost V 0 bases and J 6 bases; bases outside gene matches: 5. CDR3 sequence: CASSLATGEDGYTF. CDR3 DNA: TGCGCCAGCAGCTTGGCCACAGGGGAGGATGGCTACACCTTC.

This clonotype was seen a handful of times. The chain uses TRBV12-3 or TRBV12-4 and TRBJ1-2; D is perhaps TRBD1 (5 bases). CDR3 length equals 12 residues. Trimming took 3 bases from V and 5 from J, leaving 7 bases between them. The CDR3 DNA reads as TGTGCCAGCAGTTTTTCAGGGTATGGCTACACCTTC. This sequence encodes CASSFSGYGYTF.

This clonotype was recorded a few times. The gene calls are TRBV27 and TRBJ2-3, with D perhaps matching TRBD1 or TRBD2 (5 bases each). Trimming cost V 6 bases and J 0 bases, with 7 bases left between them. Per the germline V gene, CDR1 is MNHEY and CDR2 is SMNVEV (reference sequence). The CDR3 sequence is 13 residues long. CDR3 sequence reads: CASSGDSTDTQYF. In nucleotides, the CDR3 is TGTGCCAGCAGCGGGGACAGCACAGATACGCAGTATTTT.

This clonotype was counted between two and nine times. The rearrangement joins TRBV19 to TRBJ1-5; 9 bases map to TRBD1. CDR3 length: 16 amino acids. CDR1 and CDR2 from the germline V gene are LNHDA and SQIVND (reference sequence). The junction had 7 bases not matched to a gene; V was cut back by 5 bases and J by 2 bases. The CDR3: CASSPRQGERNQPQHF. In DNA form, the CDR3 reads TGTGCCAGTAGTCCCCGACAGGGGGAGCGCAATCAGCCCCAGCATTTT.

The chain is built from TRBV10-3 and TRBJ1-1; no definite D call. CDR1 and CDR2 (germline): ENHRY, SYGVKD. V was clipped by 3 bases and J by 3 bases, with 5 bases between them. CDR3 length: 12 amino acids. This CDR3 reads CAISDSDTEAFF. The CDR3 DNA follows: TGTGCCATCAGTGACAGTGACACTGAAGCTTTCTTT.

A few counts support this clonotype. J is TRBJ2-3 and V is TRBV20-1, with 12 bases that match TRBD2. The CDR3 totals 17 residues. Unmatched junction bases numbered 11, after V lost 5 bases and J lost 2 bases. Germline V gene sequence: CDR1 DFQATT, CDR2 SNEGSKA (reference sequence). The CDR3 DNA reads as TGCAGTGCTCCTGCATCCTGGACTAGCGGGGTCACAGATACGCAGTATTTT. This translates into CSAPASWTSGVTDTQYF.

This clonotype was seen a handful of times. The V call is TRBV6-5, the J call TRBJ1-2; TRBD1 is a possible D gene (5 bases). The CDR3 has 15 residues. Trimming cost V 0 bases and J 1 base, with 9 bases left between them. Germline V gene lookup returns CDR1 MNHEY and CDR2 SVGAGI. For the CDR3, the DNA is TGTGCCAGCAGTTACTCGGGGGGTAGTAACTATGGCTACACCTTC. This encodes CASSYSGGSNYGYTF.

This clonotype is termed medium-sized. J is TRBJ1-2 and V is TRBV6-5; TRBD1 matches at 8 bases. The CDR3 contains 17 residues. CDR1 is MNHEY and CDR2 is SVGAGI in the germline V gene. V lost 2 bases to trimming and J lost 0 bases; unmatched junction nucleotides: 8. For the CDR3, the DNA is TGTGCCAGCAGTTACGGACAGGGCCGACATACTAACTATGGCTACACCTTC. Its translation is CASSYGQGRHTNYGYTF.